Shown below are 22 T cell receptor beta chains from a single sample sequenced in a study of T cell clonotyping in hematopoietic cell transplantation. The data were produced by immunoSEQ multiplex PCR, yet TCRdb's version contains in-frame clones alone and is incomplete. The sample has 5,500 to 7,500 clones; approximately 96% are singletons. The sample here was PBMCs, taken 30 days after allogeneic stem cell transplant. These receptors came from a male patient aged 35-50 years who had an allogeneic stem cell transplant from a related donor, so the T cells may come from the graft donor. Some clones in this sample may be carry-over from other donors' samples.

CDR3 nucleotides: TGTGCCAGCAGCCAAGAATCAGGGGCTTATGGCTACACCTTC. Protein: CASSQESGAYGYTF. The chain links TRBV4-2 to TRBJ1-2; perhaps TRBD1 as D (6 bases). Trimming removed 0 bases from V and 5 bases from J, with 10 bases in between. The germline gives CDR1 LGHNA, CDR2 YNFKEQ. The CDR3 loop spans 14 amino acids.

A single count supports this clone. V is TRBV5-6 and J is TRBJ2-2, with a possible D match to TRBD1 (5 bases). The CDR3 covers 15 residues. With 1 base removed from V and 5 bases from J, the gap between germline ends came to 12 bases. CDR1 and CDR2 from the germline V gene are SGHDT and YYEEEE. CDR3 coding DNA: TGTGCCAGCAGCTTGTGGGCAGGGTTGACCGGGGAGCTGTTTTTT. Its protein product is CASSLWAGLTGELFF.

The rearrangement links TRBV7-8 to TRBJ2-6, with D unresolved. V was shortened by 7 bases and J by 3 bases, with 16 bases between the two germline ends. Germline lookup yields CDR1 SGHVS and CDR2 FQNEAQ. The CDR3 spans 16 residues. The CDR3: CASTLRNRDGANVLTF. The CDR3 nucleotides read TGTGCCAGCACCCTCCGTAATAGGGATGGGGCCAACGTCCTGACTTTC.

The gene calls are TRBV28 and TRBJ1-3; tentatively, D is TRBD1 (5 bases). This CDR3 spans 17 amino acids. Germline V lookup: CDR1 MDHEN, CDR2 SYDVKM. V lost 4 bases, J lost 2 bases, and 18 bases lay in between. CDR3 nucleotides: TGTGCCAGCAGTTCGGGACGGTGGACCGTAACTGGAAACACCATATATTTT. It specifies CASSSGRWTVTGNTIYF.

The V and J genes are TRBV5-6 and TRBJ1-5, with D hard to call. From germline, CDR1 is SGHDT and CDR2 YYEEEE. Deletions cut 0 bases from V and 3 bases from J, with 7 bases between. The CDR3 length is 14 residues. The chain's CDR3 is CASSLGRNNQPQHF. As DNA, the CDR3 is TGTGCCAGCAGCTTGGGGCGCAACAATCAGCCCCAGCATTTT.

The chain's CDR3 is CASSVEAGPRFF. CDR3 coding DNA: TGTGCCAGCAGCGTAGAGGCAGGTCCCCGGTTCTTC. The chain couples TRBV9 to TRBJ2-1; no clear D gene. Germline V lookup: CDR1 SGDLS, CDR2 YYNGEE. The CDR3 is made up of 12 amino acids. The V gene lost 0 bases and the J gene lost 15 bases, with 13 bases spanning the gap.

The chain is built from TRBV5-1 and TRBJ2-1; no clear D gene. V was cut by 0 bases and J by 10 bases, with 8 bases left in between. The V gene's germline CDR1 is SGHRS and CDR2 YFSETQ. CDR3 length equals 12 residues. CDR3 DNA: TGCGCCAGCAGCTTGGTTTACACGGAGCAGTTCTTC. Amino acid sequence: CASSLVYTEQFF.

V gene TRBV5-1 combines with J gene TRBJ2-1; no clear D gene. Germline-derived CDR1 and CDR2 are SGHRS and YFSETQ. The CDR3 covers 15 residues. V was clipped by 5 bases and J by 7 bases, with 19 bases between them. In nucleotides, the CDR3 is TGCGCCAGCAGGTGGGGTTCGTACACAGAGAATGAGCAGTTCTTC. Protein: CASRWGSYTENEQFF.

The J gene is TRBJ2-7, the V gene TRBV7-6; 7 nucleotides agree with TRBD1. J was trimmed by 3 bases and V by 5 bases; bases with no gene match: 4. The length of the CDR3 is 13 residues. Germline V gene data show CDR1 as SGHVS and CDR2 as FNYEAQ. CDR3 sequence (DNA): TGTGCCAGCAGCCAGGGGGTTGGCTACGAGCAGTACTTC. Translating it yields CASSQGVGYEQYF.

The rearrangement joins TRBV6-5 to TRBJ1-2; a weak D match, TRBD1 (6 bases). Trimming removed 4 bases at V and 1 base at J, with 10 bases between. Germline lookup yields CDR1 MNHEY and CDR2 SVGAGI. CDR3 length: 14 amino acids. The CDR3 reads CASSSTDSNYGYTF. The DNA of the CDR3 is TGTGCCAGCAGTTCAACGGACAGTAACTATGGCTACACCTTC.

This rearrangement joins TRBV29-1 to TRBJ1-1; 9 bases are a match to TRBD1. The J segment lost 4 bases and the V segment lost 7 bases, leaving 4 bases of the junction unmatched. CDR1 is SQVTM and CDR2 is ANQGSEA in the germline V gene. CDR3 size: 12 residues. This chain's CDR3 is CSARDRVTEAFF. The CDR3 DNA reads TGCAGCGCTAGGGACAGGGTCACTGAAGCTTTCTTT.

J is TRBJ2-5 and V is TRBV19; D may be TRBD2 (5 bases). CDR3 length: 13 residues. V gave up 8 bases and J gave up 2 bases, with 12 bases separating them. CDR1 and CDR2 (germline): LNHDA, SQIVND (reference sequence). DNA of the CDR3: TGTGCCAGTGGCCCCGGGGTTCAAGAGACCCAGTACTTC. Translated, it gives CASGPGVQETQYF.

The genes are TRBV29-1 and TRBJ1-1, with D unclear. Germline V gives CDR1 SQVTM, CDR2 ANQGSEA. The length of the CDR3 is 12 residues. V lost 7 bases and J lost 6, with 15 bases in between. This CDR3 reads CSAPAKGAEAFF. CDR3 sequence (DNA): TGCAGCGCCCCTGCGAAGGGCGCTGAAGCTTTCTTT.

The chain is built from TRBV6-6 and TRBJ2-7, with TRBD2 identical over 7 bases. CDR1 and CDR2 from the germline V gene are MNHNY and SVGAGI (reference sequence). This CDR3 region has 13 residues. Losses at the gene ends were 7 bases for V and 4 bases for J; bases not matched to a gene: 7. The CDR3 DNA sequence: TGTGCCAGCACAGTGGGGGGGAAGTACGAGCAGTACTTC. Residues: CASTVGGKYEQYF.

The rearrangement joins TRBV28 to TRBJ2-7, with a possible D match to TRBD1 (5 bases). V was pared by 4 bases and J by 6 bases, with 13 bases between. This CDR3 is built from 13 residues. Looked up from germline, CDR1 is MDHEN and CDR2 is SYDVKM. In DNA, the CDR3 is TGTGCCAGCAGTTCCAGGGAACGCTCCGAGCAGTACTTC. Protein: CASSSRERSEQYF.

The chain couples TRBV2 to TRBJ2-3, with TRBD2 as a possible D gene (5 bases). The V end was cut by 8 bases, the J end by 3 bases, with 9 bases between. Germline V gene data show CDR1 as SNHLY and CDR2 as FYNNEI. The CDR3 has 12 residues. CDR3 loop: CASEGKTDTQYF. The CDR3 DNA reads as TGTGCCAGCGAGGGCAAAACAGATACGCAGTATTTT. The variable domain in full, with the rest retrieved from reference TRBV2 and TRBJ2-3, is EPEVTQTPSHQVTQMGQEVILRCVPISNHLYFYWYRQILGQKVEFLVSFYNNEISEKSEIFDDQFSVERPDGSNFTLKIRSTKLEDSAMYFCASEGKTDTQYFGPGTRLTVL.

The V gene is TRBV30, the J gene TRBJ1-2; D might be TRBD1 (5 bases). The CDR3 consists of 13 residues. CDR1 is GTSNPN and CDR2 is SVGIG in the germline V gene (reference sequence). The ends were cut back, 0 bases at V and 6 bases at J, with 11 bases in the middle. The CDR3 sequence: CAWSVRRVDGYTF. CDR3 bases: TGTGCCTGGAGTGTCCGCAGGGTCGATGGCTACACCTTC. Using reference TRBV30 and TRBJ1-2 for the parts outside the CDR3, the full variable domain is SQTIHQWPATLVQPVGSPLSLECTVEGTSNPNLYWYRQAAGRGLQLLFYSVGIGQISSEVPQNLSASRPQDRQFILSSKKLLLSDSGFYLCAWSVRRVDGYTFGSGTRLTVV.

The rearrangement uses TRBV28 and TRBJ1-2; D ambiguous. There are 13 residues in the CDR3. The germline CDR1 and CDR2 sequences are MDHEN and SYDVKM. Deletions cut 8 bases from V and 4 bases from J, with 14 bases between. The CDR3: CASSGGWVYGYTF. CDR3 nucleotides: TGTGCCAGCTCTGGAGGTTGGGTCTATGGCTACACCTTC.

This chain links TRBV2 with TRBJ2-6; the D gene is possibly TRBD1 (5 bases). The CDR3 spans 15 residues. Deletions cut 6 bases from V and 0 bases from J, with 9 bases between. Germline loops: CDR1 SNHLY, CDR2 FYNNEI. In nucleotides, the CDR3 is TGTGCCAGCAGCAGGGCTGGCTCTGGGGCCAACGTCCTGACTTTC. Protein product: CASSRAGSGANVLTF.

V gene TRBV7-6 combines with J gene TRBJ2-7, with D possibly TRBD1 on 5 matching bases. From germline, CDR1 is SGHVS and CDR2 FNYEAQ. The CDR3 has 14 residues. V was trimmed by 1 base and J by 3 bases, leaving 10 bases between them. Here the CDR3 reads CASSLVGQGYEQYF. In DNA form, the CDR3 reads TGTGCCAGCAGCTTAGTCGGTCAGGGCTACGAGCAGTACTTC.

CDR3 bases: TGTGCCAGCAGTTACTCGGTCTCTGGAAACACCATATATTTT. This translates into CASSYSVSGNTIYF. The rearrangement links TRBV6-5 to TRBJ1-3, with D uncertain. Germline CDR1 MNHEY, CDR2 SVGAGI. This CDR3 has 14 amino acids. V was cut by 0 bases and J by 0 bases, with 3 bases left in between.

CDR3 bases: TGTGCCAGCAGCTTAACCTTTTTCGGGACAGGGAGACCCTACGAGCAGTACTTC. It specifies CASSLTFFGTGRPYEQYF. The chain uses TRBV11-2 and TRBJ2-7; 9 bases match TRBD1. The CDR3 is made up of 18 amino acids. V dropped 2 bases and J dropped 2; count of bases not matched to a gene: 13. CDR1 and CDR2 from the germline V gene are SGHAT and FQNNGV.